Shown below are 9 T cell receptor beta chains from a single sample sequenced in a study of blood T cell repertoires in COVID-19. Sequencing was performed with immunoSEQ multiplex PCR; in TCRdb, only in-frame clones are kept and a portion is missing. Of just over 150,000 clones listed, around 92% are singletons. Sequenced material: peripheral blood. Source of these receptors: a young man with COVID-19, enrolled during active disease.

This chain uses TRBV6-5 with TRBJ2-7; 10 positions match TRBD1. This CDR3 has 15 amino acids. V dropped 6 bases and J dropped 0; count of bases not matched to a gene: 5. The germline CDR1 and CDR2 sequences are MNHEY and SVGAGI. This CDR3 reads CASRTDRGSSYEQYF. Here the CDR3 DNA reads TGTGCCAGCAGGACGGACAGGGGGAGCTCCTACGAGCAGTACTTC.

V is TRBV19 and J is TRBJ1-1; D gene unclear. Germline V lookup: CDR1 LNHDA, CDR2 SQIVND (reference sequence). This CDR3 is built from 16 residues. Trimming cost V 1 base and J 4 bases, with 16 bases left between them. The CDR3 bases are TGTGCCAGTAGTATAGCCTTCGGCCAGAGCGTCACTGAAGCTTTCTTT. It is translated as CASSIAFGQSVTEAFF.

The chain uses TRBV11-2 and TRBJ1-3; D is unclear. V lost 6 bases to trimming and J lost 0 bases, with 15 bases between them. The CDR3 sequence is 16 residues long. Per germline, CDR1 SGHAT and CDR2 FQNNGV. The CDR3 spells CASRYTAVSSGNTIYF. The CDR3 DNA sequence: TGTGCCAGCAGGTATACAGCGGTCTCCTCTGGAAACACCATATATTTT.

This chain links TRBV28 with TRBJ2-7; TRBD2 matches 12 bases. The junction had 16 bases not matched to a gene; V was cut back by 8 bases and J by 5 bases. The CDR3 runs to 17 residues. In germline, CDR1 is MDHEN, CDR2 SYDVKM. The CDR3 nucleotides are TGTGCCAGCGGCCCCGCTCTAGCGGGAGGGCCGCTCAACGAGCAGTACTTC. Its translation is CASGPALAGGPLNEQYF.

The DNA of the CDR3 is TGTGCCAGCAGTGAGGTGGTTTCTATAGAAGCTTTCTTT. Amino acids: CASSEVVSIEAFF. The V gene is TRBV6-2 or TRBV6-3, the J gene TRBJ1-1; D not resolved. Trimming stripped 5 bases from V and 8 bases from J, with 15 bases between. The CDR3 consists of 13 residues. Germline V gene data show CDR1 as MNHEY and CDR2 as SVGEGT.

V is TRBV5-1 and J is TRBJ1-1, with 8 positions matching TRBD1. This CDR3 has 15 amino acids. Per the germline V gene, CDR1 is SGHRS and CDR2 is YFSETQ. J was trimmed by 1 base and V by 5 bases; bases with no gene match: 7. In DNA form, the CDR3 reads TGCGCCAGCAGGGCAGGGGGCGCCGGGAACACTGAAGCTTTCTTT. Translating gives CASRAGGAGNTEAFF.

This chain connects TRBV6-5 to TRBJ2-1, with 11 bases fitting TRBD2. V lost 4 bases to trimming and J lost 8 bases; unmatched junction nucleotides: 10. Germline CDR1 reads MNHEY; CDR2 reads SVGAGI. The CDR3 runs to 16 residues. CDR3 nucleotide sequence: TGTGCCAGCAGTTCCTTAGCGGGGGGGCTTGTCGATGAGCAGTTCTTC. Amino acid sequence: CASSSLAGGLVDEQFF.

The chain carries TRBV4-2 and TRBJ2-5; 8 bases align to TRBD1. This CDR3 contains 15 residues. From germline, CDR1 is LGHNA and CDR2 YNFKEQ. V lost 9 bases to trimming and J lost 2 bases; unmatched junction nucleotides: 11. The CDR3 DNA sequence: TGTGCCAGTGGGACCTACACAGGGGGACAAGAGACCCAGTACTTC. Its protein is CASGTYTGGQETQYF.

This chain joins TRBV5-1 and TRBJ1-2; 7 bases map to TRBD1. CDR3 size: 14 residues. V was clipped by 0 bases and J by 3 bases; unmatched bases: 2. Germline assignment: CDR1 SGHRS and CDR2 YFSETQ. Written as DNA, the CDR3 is TGCGCCAGCAGCTTGGCCGGACAGGACTATGGCTACACCTTC. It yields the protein CASSLAGQDYGYTF.